This T cell receptor beta chain appears in the sequencing data of a study of T cell responses to AZD1222 COVID-19 vaccine (dated by TCRdb to 2020 to 2023). Regarding the research as a whole: AZD1222 recipients with second doses at about 4 weeks or about 12 weeks were pooled, because spike-specific TCR depth and breadth did not differ between schedules. TCR sequencing covered more than 230 trial participants: 207 given two doses of AZD1222 and 26 given two doses of MenACWY control vaccine. Trial participants were enrolled by age into subgroups of 18-55, 56-69 and 70-plus years, and about 150, 27 and 61 TCR-sequenced participants, respectively, were included in these subgroups. Broad study findings and their caveats: Only 5 to 7 AZD1222 recipients were SARS-CoV-2 seropositive at baseline, limiting conclusions about previously exposed vaccinees. Spike-specific TCR breadth and depth rose significantly after two AZD1222 doses compared with day 0 and with MenACWY recipients. Because no day 14 peak-response samples were available, the repertoires could be characterized only after the peak T cell response. The vaccine-associated CD4 TCRs covered the entire spike protein, and the dominant responses fell in regions 160-218 and 743-854. Nearly half of unique spike-specific TCRs reportedly recognized epitopes outside regions mutated in the B.1.351 and B.1.1.7 variants. Most participants were white British and females outnumbered males, and the authors suggested that clonal diversity may have been underestimated. The 56-69-year group was small, and its depth increase did not reach significance, likely because of low power.

The CDR3 regions of human TCRbeta chains were analyzed by immunosequencing. Concerning the study's data processing: Repertoire TCRs were matched against a reference library of SARS-CoV-2-specific TCRs generated with the MIRA antigen-specificity platform. Breadth was defined as the fraction of unique TCRs that were SARS-CoV-2-associated, and depth was defined as the fraction of total T cells that were SARS-CoV-2-associated. Each spike-specific TCR was assigned to its reactive spike region and to a CD4 or CD8 class using the MIRA data. Log10-transformed breadth and depth values were compared by one-way ANOVA with Sidak's multiple comparisons tests. TCRdb stores this immuneACCESS table with in-frame sequences only. Part of the clones is absent; in the studies checked, under half of the shortfall reflects unresolved V genes, and no reason is known for the rest. For V, J and clone size, that table is used; D and trimming come from the DNA. This sample has about 88,000 clones in its table, and roughly nine tenths of those were observed once. The ten top clones hold 3.5% to 4.5% of the sample.

CDR1 and CDR2 (SGHAT, FQNNGV) derive from the germline V gene. The CDR3 goes from the cysteine to the phenylalanine over 15 residues. Here the CDR3 DNA is all that survives: 45 bases in frame from base 1. V is cut back by 4 bases and J by 1 base, with 3 bases in the junction unmatched. A note on this clone: Its antigen target is currently unknown. No clone much larger than this one lies a single base away; base qualities are absent.

What the time point label conveys for this sample: baseline before first vaccination. Vaccinee samples were obtained from the UK trials COV001 and COV002, which included a single-blind randomized controlled phase 2/3 trial of AZD1222 (ChAdOx1 nCoV-19) in healthy adults. Trial participant PBMC samples were collected at day 0 and day 28 after the second dose for TCRbeta chain sequencing. The chain was built from TRBV11-2 and TRBJ2-5; a stretch of 10 junction bases matches TRBD1. The starting material was peripheral blood, obtained on day 0 of AZD1222 vaccination. This TCR was recovered from an adult in good health. The DNA is as follows: TGTGCCAGCAGCTCCCGGGACAGGGGCCAAGAGACCCAGTACTTC. It translates to CASSSRDRGQETQYF.